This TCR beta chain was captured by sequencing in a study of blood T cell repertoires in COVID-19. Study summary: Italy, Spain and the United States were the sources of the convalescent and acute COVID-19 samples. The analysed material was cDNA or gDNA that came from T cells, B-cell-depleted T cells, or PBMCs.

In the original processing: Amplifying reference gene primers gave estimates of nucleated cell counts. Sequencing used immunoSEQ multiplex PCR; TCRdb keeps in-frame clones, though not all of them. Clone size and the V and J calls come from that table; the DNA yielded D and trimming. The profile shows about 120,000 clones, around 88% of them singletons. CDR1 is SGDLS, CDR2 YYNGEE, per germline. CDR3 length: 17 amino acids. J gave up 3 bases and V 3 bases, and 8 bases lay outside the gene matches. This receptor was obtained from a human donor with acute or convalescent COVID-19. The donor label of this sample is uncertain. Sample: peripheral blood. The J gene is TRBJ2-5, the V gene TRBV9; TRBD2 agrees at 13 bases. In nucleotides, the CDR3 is TGTGCCAGCAGCGGGCTCCGGACTAGCGGGAGTGAAGAGACCCAGTACTTC. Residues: CASSGLRTSGSEETQYF. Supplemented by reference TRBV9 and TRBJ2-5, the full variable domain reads DSGVTQTPKHLITATGQRVTLRCSPRSGDLSVYWYQQSLDQGLQFLIQYYNGEERAKGNILERFSAQQFPDLHSELNLSSLELGDSALYFCASSGLRTSGSEETQYFGPGTRLLVL.